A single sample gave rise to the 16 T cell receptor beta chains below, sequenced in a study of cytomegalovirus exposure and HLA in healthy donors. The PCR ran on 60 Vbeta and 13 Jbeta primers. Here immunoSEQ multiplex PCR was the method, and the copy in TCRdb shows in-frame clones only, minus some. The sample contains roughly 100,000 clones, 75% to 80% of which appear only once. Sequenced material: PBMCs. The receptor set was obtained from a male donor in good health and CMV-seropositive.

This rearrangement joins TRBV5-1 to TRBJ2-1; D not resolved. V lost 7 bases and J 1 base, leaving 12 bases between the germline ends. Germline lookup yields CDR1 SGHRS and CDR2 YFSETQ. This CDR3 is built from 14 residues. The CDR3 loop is CASANSQSYNEQFF. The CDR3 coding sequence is TGCGCCAGCGCTAATTCACAGTCCTACAATGAGCAGTTCTTC.

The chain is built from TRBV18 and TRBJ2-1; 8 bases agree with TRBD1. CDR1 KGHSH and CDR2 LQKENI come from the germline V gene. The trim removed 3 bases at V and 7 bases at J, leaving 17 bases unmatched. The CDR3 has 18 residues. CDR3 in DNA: TGTGCCAGCTCACCGACCGGGGGAACAGGGGGTTTCCCAAATGAGCAGTTCTTC. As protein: CASSPTGGTGGFPNEQFF.

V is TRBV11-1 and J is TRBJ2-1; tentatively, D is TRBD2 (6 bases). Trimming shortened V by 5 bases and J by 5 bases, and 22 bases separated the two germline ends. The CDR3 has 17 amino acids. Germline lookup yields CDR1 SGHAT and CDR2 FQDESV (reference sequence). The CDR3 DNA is TGTGCCAGCAGCCCCCTTTATCGGGCTAGCGATAACAATGAGCAGTTCTTC. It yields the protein CASSPLYRASDNNEQFF. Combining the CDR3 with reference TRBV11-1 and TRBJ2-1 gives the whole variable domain EAEVAQSPRYKITEKSQAVAFWCDPISGHATLYWYRQILGQGPELLVQFQDESVVDDSQLPKDRFSAERLKGVDSTLKIQPAELGDSAMYLCASSPLYRASDNNEQFFGPGTRLTVL.

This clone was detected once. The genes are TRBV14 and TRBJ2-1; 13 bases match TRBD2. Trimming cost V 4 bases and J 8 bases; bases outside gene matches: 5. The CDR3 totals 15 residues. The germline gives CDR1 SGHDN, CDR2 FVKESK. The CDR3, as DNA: TGTGCCAGCAGCCTCGGACTAGCGGGAGTCCATGAGCAGTTCTTC. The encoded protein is CASSLGLAGVHEQFF. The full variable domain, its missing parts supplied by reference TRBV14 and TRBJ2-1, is EAGVTQFPSHSVIEKGQTVTLRCDPISGHDNLYWYRRVMGKEIKFLLHFVKESKQDESGMPNNRFLAERTGGTYSTLKVQPAELEDSGVYFCASSLGLAGVHEQFFGPGTRLTVL.

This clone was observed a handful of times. CDR3 DNA: TGTGCCAGCAGTGTTTGGAGGCCCTCTGGAAACACCATATATTTT. Its translation: CASSVWRPSGNTIYF. The rearrangement joins TRBV2 to TRBJ1-3; the D is unclear. The germline V and J ends were trimmed by 4 bases and 0 bases, with 10 bases remaining between them. The CDR3 length is 15 residues. Germline V gives CDR1 SNHLY, CDR2 FYNNEI.

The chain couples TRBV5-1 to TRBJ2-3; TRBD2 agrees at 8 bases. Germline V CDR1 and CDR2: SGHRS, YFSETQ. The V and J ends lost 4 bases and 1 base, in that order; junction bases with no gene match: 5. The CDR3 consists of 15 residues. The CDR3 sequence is CASSRSGIGTDTQYF. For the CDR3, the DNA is TGCGCCAGCAGCCGTAGCGGGATTGGCACAGATACGCAGTATTTT.

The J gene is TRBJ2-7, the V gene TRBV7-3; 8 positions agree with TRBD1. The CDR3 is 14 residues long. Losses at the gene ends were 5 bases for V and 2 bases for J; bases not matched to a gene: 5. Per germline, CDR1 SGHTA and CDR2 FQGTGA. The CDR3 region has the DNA TGTGCCAGCAGCCCCGGGACAGGAACCTACGAGCAGTACTTC. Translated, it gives CASSPGTGTYEQYF.

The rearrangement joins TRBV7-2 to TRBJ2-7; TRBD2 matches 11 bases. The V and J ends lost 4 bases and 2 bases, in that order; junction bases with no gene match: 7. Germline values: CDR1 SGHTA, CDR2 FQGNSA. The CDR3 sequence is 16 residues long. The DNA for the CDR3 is TGTGCCAGCAGCTCATCTCCGGGACTAGCGGCCTACGAGCAGTACTTC. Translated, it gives CASSSSPGLAAYEQYF.

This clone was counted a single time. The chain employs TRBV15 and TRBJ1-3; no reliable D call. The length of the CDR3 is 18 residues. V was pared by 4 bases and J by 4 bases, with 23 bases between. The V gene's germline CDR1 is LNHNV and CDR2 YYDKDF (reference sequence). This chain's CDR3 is CATSTTQTLLGRGNTIYF. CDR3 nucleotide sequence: TGTGCCACCAGCACCACCCAGACTTTGTTGGGGAGAGGAAACACCATATATTTT.

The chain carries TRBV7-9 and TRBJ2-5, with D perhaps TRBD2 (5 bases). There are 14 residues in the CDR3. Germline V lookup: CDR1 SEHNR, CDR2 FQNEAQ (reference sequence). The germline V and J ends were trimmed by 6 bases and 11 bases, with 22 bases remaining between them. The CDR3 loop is CASSLGGSSEEQYF. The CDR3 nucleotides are TGTGCCAGCAGTCTCGGCGGGTCCTCGGAGGAGCAGTACTTC.

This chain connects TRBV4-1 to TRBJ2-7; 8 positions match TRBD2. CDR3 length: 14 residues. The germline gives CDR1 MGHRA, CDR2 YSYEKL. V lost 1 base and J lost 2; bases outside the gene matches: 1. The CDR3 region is CASSQAGGTYEQYF. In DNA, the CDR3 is TGCGCCAGCAGCCAAGCGGGAGGGACCTACGAGCAGTACTTC.

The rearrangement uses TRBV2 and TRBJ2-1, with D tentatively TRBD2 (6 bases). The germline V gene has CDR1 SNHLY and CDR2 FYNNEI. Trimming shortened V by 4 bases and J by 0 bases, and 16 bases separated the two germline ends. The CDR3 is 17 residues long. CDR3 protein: CASSVEGLHSSYNEQFF. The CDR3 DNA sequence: TGTGCCAGCAGTGTCGAGGGACTTCACAGCTCCTACAATGAGCAGTTCTTC. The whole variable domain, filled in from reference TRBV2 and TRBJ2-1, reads EPEVTQTPSHQVTQMGQEVILRCVPISNHLYFYWYRQILGQKVEFLVSFYNNEISEKSEIFDDQFSVERPDGSNFTLKIRSTKLEDSAMYFCASSVEGLHSSYNEQFFGPGTRLTVL.

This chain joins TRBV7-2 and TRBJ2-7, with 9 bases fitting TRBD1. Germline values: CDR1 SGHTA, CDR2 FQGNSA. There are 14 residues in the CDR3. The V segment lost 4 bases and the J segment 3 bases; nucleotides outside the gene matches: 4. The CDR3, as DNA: TGTGCCAGCAGCTCCGGGACAGGGATCTACGAGCAGTACTTC. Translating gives CASSSGTGIYEQYF.

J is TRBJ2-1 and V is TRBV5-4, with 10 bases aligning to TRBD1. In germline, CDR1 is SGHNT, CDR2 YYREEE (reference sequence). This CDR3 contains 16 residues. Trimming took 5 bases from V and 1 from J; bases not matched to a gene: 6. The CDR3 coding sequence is TGTGCCAGCAGACAGGGACAGGGGAGTTCCTACAATGAGCAGTTCTTC. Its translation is CASRQGQGSSYNEQFF. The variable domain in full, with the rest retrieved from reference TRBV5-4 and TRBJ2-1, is ETGVTQSPTHLIKTRGQQVTLRCSSQSGHNTVSWYQQALGQGPQFIFQYYREEENGRGNFPPRFSGLQFPNYSSELNVNALELDDSALYLCASRQGQGSSYNEQFFGPGTRLTVL.

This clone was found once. This CDR3 reads CASTQAGEKLFF. The CDR3 region has the DNA TGCGCCAGTACGCAGGCAGGGGAAAAACTGTTTTTT. V is TRBV5-1 and J is TRBJ1-4; D may be TRBD1 (5 bases). Germline V lookup: CDR1 SGHRS, CDR2 YFSETQ. Trimming stripped 8 bases from V and 8 bases from J, with 13 bases between. The CDR3 is made up of 12 amino acids.

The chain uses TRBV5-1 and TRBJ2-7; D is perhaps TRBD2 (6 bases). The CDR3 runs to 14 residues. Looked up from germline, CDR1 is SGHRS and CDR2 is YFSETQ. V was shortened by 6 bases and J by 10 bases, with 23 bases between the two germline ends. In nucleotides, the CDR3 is TGCGCCAGCACCCCCGCTGGGGGAAGGGGACTTCAGTACTTC. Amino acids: CASTPAGGRGLQYF.